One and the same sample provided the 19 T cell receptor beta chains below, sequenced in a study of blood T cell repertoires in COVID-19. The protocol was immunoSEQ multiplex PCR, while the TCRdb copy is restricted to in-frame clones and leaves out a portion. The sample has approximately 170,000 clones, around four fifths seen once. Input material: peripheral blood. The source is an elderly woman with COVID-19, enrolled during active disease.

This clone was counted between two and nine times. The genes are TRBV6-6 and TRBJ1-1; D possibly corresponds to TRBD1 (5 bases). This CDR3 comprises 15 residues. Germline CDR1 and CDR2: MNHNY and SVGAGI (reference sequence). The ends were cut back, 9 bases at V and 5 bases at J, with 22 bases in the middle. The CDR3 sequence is CASWGKWLKGTEAFF. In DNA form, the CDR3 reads TGTGCCAGTTGGGGAAAGTGGCTTAAGGGGACTGAAGCTTTCTTT.

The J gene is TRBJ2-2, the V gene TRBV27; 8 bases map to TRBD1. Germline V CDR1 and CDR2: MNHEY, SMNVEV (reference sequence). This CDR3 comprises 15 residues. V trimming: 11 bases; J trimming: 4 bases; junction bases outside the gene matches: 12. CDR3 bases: TGTGCCGCAATGACAGGGGCGGGTGGCACCGGGGAGCTGTTTTTT. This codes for CAAMTGAGGTGELFF.

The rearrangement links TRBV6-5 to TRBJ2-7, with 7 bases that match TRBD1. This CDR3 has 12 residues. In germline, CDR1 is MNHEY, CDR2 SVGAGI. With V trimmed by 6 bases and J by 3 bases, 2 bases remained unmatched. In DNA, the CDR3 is TGTGCCAGCAGGGACAGGAACTACGAGCAGTACTTC. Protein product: CASRDRNYEQYF.

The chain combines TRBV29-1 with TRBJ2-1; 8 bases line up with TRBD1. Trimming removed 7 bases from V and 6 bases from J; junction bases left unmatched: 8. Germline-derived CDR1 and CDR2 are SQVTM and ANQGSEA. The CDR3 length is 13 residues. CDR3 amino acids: CSAKRTGTNEQFF. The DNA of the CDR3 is TGCAGCGCGAAACGGACAGGGACCAATGAGCAGTTCTTC.

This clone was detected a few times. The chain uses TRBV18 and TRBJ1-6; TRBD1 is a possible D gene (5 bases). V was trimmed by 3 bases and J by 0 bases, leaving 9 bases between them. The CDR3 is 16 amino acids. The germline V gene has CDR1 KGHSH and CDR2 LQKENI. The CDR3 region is CASSPDQGSYNSPLHF. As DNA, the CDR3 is TGTGCCAGCTCACCGGACCAGGGCTCCTATAATTCACCCCTCCACTTT.

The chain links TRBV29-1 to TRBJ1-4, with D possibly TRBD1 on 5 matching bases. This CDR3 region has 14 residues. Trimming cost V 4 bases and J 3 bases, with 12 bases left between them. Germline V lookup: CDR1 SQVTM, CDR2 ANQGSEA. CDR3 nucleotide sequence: TGCAGCGTTGGCCAGGGAACTGCTAATGAAAAACTGTTTTTT. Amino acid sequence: CSVGQGTANEKLFF.

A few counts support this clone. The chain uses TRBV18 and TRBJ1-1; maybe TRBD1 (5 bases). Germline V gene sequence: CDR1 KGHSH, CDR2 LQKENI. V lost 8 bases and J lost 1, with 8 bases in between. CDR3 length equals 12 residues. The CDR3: CASGTGNTEAFF. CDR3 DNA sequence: TGTGCCAGCGGAACAGGGAACACTGAAGCTTTCTTT.

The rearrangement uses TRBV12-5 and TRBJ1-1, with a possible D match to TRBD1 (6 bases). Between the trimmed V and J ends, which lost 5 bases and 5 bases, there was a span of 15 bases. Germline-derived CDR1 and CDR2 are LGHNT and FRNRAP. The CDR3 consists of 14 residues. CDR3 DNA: TGTGCTAGTGGTCTAGGGGGGGCGAGGACTGAAGCTTTCTTT. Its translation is CASGLGGARTEAFF. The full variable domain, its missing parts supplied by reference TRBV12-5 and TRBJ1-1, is DARVTQTPRHKVTEMGQEVTMRCQPILGHNTVFWYRQTMMQGLELLAYFRNRAPLDDSGMPKDRFSAEMPDATLATLKIQPSEPRDSAVYFCASGLGGARTEAFFGQGTRLTVV.

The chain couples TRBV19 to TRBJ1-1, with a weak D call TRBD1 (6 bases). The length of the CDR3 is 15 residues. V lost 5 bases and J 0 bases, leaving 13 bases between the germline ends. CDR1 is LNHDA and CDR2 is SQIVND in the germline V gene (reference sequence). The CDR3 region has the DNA TGTGCCAGTAGTCCCACAGGGATCGTGAACACTGAAGCTTTCTTT. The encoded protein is CASSPTGIVNTEAFF.

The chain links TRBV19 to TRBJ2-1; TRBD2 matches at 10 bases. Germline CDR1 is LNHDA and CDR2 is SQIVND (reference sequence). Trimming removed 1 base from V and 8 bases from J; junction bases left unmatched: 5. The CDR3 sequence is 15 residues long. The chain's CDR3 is CASSIAGLAADEQFF. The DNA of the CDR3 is TGTGCCAGTAGTATAGCCGGACTAGCGGCCGATGAGCAGTTCTTC.

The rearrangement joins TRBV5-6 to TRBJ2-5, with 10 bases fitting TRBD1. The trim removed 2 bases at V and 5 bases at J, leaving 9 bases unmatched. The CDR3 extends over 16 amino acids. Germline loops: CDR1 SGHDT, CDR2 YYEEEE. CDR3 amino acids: CASSFLSTGGNETQYF. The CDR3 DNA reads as TGTGCCAGCAGCTTTCTCTCGACAGGGGGCAACGAGACCCAGTACTTC.

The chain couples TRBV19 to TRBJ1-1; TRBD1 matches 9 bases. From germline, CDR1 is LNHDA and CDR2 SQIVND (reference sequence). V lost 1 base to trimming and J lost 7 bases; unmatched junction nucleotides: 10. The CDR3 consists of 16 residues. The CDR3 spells CASSIGDRVRSGEAFF. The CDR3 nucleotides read TGTGCCAGTAGTATAGGGGACAGGGTGAGAAGTGGTGAAGCTTTCTTT.

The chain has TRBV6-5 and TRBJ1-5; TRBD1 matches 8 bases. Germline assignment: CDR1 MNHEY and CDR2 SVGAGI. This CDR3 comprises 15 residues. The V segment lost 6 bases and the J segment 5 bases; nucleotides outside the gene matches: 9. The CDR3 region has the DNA TGTGCCAGCAGAAGAAGGACAGGGAATGATCAGCCCCAGCATTTT. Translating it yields CASRRRTGNDQPQHF.

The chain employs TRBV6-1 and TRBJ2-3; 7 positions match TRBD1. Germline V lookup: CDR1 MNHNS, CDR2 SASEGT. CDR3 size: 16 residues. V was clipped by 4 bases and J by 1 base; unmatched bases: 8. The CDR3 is CASSGTGTEGTDTQYF. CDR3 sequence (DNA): TGTGCCAGCAGTGGCACCGGGACAGAAGGCACAGATACGCAGTATTTT.

CDR3 nucleotide sequence: TGCAGTGCTGGTGGCCCAGGCGCAGATACGCAGTATTTT. This sequence encodes CSAGGPGADTQYF. The chain carries TRBV20-1 and TRBJ2-3; D remains ambiguous. The V end was cut by 5 bases, the J end by 4 bases, with 13 bases between. In germline, CDR1 is DFQATT, CDR2 SNEGSKA (reference sequence). The CDR3 extends over 13 amino acids.

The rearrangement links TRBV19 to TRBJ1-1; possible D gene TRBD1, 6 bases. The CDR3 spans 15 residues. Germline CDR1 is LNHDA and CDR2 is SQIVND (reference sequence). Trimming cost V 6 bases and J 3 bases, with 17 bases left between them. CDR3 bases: TGTGCCAGTAGCACCGAAGGGGGGGGCTACACTGAAGCTTTCTTT. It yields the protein CASSTEGGGYTEAFF.

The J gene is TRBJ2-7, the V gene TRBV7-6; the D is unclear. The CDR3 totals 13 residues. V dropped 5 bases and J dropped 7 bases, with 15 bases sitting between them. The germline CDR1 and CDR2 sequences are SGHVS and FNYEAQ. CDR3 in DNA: TGTGCCAGCAGCCTCACATCCCTCCTTGAGCAGTACTTC. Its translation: CASSLTSLLEQYF.

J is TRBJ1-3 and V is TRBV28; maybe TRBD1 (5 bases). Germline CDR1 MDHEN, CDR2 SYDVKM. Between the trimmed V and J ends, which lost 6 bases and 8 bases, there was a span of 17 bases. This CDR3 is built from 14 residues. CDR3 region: CASSPLGGVYTIYF. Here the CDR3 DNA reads TGTGCCAGCAGCCCCCTCGGGGGGGTATACACCATATATTTT.

The CDR3 DNA sequence: TGTGCCAGCAGCTTGGGCCAGGGGGACGAGCAGTACTTC. It yields the protein CASSLGQGDEQYF. V gene TRBV5-6 combines with J gene TRBJ2-7; the match to TRBD1 covers 7 bases. Per the germline V gene, CDR1 is SGHDT and CDR2 is YYEEEE. With 0 bases clipped from V and 5 bases from J, the junction kept 2 bases outside the gene matches. The CDR3 has 13 residues.